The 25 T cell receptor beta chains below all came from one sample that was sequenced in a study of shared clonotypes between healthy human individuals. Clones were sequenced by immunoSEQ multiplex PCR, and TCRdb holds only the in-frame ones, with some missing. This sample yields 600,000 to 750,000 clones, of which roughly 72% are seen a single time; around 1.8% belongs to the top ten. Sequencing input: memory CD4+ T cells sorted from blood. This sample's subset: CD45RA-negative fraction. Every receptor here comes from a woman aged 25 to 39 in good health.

CDR3 in DNA: TGTGCCAGCAGCTTACTTGGTTCTGTTGGGGGACAGGGGACTGAAGCTTTCTTT. This translates into CASSLLGSVGGQGTEAFF. The V and J genes are TRBV7-2 and TRBJ1-1, with TRBD1 identical over 10 bases. CDR3 length: 18 residues. Trimming removed 2 bases from V and 5 bases from J; junction bases left unmatched: 14. CDR1 and CDR2 (germline): SGHTA, FQGNSA.

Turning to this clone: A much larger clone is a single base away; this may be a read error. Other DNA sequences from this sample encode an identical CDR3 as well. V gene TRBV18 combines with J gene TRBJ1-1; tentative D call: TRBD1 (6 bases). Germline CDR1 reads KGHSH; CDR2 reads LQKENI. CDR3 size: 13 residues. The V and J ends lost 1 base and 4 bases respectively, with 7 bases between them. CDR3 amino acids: CASSPQGGTEAFF. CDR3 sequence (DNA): TGTGCCAGCTCACCACAGGGGGGCACTGAAGCTTTCTTT.

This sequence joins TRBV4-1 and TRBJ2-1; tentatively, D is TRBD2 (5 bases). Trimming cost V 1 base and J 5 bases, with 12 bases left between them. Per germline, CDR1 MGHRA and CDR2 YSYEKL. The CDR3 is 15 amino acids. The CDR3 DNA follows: TGCGCCAGCAGCCAAGTTCCGGTAGCGAACAATGAGCAGTTCTTC. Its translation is CASSQVPVANNEQFF.

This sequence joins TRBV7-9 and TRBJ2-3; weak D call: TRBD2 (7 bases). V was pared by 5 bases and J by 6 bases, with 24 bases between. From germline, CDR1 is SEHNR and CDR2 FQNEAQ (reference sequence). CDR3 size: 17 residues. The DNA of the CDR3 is TGTGCCAGCAGCCCAGGAGGTGCGGGGGCTGTCGTTGATACGCAGTATTTT. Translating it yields CASSPGGAGAVVDTQYF.

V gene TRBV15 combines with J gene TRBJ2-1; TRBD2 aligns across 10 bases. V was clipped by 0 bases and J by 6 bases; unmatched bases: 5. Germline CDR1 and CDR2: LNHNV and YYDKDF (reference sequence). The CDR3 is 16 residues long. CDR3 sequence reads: CATSRDSIAGGNEQFF. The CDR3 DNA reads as TGTGCCACCAGCAGAGATTCCATAGCGGGAGGCAATGAGCAGTTCTTC.

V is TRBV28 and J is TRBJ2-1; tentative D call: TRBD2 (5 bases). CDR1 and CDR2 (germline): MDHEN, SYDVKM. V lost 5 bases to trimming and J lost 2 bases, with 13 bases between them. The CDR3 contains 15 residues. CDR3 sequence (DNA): TGTGCCAGCAGTCGAATGAGGGTAGCCTACAATGAGCAGTTCTTC. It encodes CASSRMRVAYNEQFF.

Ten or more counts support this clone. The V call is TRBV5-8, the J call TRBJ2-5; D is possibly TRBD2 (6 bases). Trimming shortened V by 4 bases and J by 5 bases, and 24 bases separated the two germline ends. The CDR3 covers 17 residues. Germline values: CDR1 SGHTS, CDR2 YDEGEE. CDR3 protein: CASSNELSTTRGETQYF. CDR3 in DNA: TGTGCCAGCAGCAACGAACTTAGCACGACCCGGGGGGAGACCCAGTACTTC.

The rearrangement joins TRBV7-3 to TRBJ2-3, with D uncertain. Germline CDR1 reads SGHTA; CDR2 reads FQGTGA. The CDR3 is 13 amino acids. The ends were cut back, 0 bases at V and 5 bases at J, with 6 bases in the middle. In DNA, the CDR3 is TGTGCCAGCAGCTTAACTAGTGAAGATACGCAGTATTTT. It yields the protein CASSLTSEDTQYF.

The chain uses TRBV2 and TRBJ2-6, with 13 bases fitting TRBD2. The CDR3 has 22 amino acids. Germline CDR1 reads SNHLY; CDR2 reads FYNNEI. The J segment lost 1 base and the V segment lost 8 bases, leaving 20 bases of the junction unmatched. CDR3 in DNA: TGTGCCAGCGGCTCGAAGAACTCCAGACTAGCGGGAGGCCTGTCTGGGGCCAACGTCCTGACTTTC. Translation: CASGSKNSRLAGGLSGANVLTF. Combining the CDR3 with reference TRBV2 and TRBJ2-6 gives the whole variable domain EPEVTQTPSHQVTQMGQEVILRCVPISNHLYFYWYRQILGQKVEFLVSFYNNEISEKSEIFDDQFSVERPDGSNFTLKIRSTKLEDSAMYFCASGSKNSRLAGGLSGANVLTFGAGSRLTVL.

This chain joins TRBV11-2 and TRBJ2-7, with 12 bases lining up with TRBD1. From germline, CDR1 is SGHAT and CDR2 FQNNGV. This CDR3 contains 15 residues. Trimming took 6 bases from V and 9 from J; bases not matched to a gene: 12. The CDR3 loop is CASRKPGQGAPGQYF. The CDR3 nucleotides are TGTGCCAGCAGGAAACCGGGACAGGGGGCCCCCGGGCAGTACTTC.

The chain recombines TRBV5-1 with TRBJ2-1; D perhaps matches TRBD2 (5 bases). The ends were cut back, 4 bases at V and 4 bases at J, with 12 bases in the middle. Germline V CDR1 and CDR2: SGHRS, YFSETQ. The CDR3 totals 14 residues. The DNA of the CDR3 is TGCGCCAGCAGCAGGGCTAGCATGTACAATGAGCAGTTCTTC. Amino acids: CASSRASMYNEQFF.

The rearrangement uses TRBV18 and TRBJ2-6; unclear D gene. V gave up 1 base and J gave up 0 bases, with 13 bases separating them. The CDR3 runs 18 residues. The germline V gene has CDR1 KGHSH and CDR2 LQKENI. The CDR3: CASSPQRSLPSGANVLTF. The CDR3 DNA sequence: TGTGCCAGCTCACCACAACGGTCTCTACCCTCTGGGGCCAACGTCCTGACTTTC. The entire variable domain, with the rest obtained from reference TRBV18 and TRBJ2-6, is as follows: NAGVMQNPRHLVRRRGQEARLRCSPMKGHSHVYWYRQLPEEGLKFMVYLQKENIIDESGMPKERFSAEFPKEGPSILRIQQVVRGDSAAYFCASSPQRSLPSGANVLTFGAGSRLTVL.

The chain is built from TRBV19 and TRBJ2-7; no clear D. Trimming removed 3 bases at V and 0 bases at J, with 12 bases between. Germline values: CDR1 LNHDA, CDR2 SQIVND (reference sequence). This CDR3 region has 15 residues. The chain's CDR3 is CASSMVDANSYEQYF. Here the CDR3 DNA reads TGTGCCAGTAGTATGGTCGACGCGAACTCCTACGAGCAGTACTTC.

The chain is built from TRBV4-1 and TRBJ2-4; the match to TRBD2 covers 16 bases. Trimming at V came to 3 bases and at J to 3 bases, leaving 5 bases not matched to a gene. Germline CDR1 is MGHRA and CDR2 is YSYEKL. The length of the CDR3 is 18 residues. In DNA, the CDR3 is TGCGCCAGCAGCCAGGGACTAGCGGGAGGGCTCGACAAAAACATTCAGTACTTC. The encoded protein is CASSQGLAGGLDKNIQYF.

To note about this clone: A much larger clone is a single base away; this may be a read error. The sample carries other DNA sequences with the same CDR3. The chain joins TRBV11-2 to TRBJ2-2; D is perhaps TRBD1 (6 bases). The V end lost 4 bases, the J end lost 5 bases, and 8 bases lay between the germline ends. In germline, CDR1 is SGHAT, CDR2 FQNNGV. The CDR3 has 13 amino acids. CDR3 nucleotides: TGTGCCAGCAGCTCAACAGGGACCGGGGAGCTGTTTTTT. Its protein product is CASSSTGTGELFF.

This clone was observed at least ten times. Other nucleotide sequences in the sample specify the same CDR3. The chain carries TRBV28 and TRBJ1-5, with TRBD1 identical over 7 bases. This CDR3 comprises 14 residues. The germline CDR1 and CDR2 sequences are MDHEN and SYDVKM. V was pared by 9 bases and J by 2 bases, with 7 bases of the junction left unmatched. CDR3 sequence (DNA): TGTGCCAGTAAGCAGGGGGGAGGCAATCAGCCCCAGCATTTT. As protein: CASKQGGGNQPQHF.

CDR3 nucleotide sequence: TGTGCCAGCAGCCTCCGGACAGGCTCAAGGGAGACCCAGTACTTC. Amino acids: CASSLRTGSRETQYF. The chain employs TRBV7-2 and TRBJ2-5; 7 bases map to TRBD1. V shed 5 bases and J 5 bases; nucleotides not matched to a gene: 11. The CDR3 runs to 15 residues. From germline, CDR1 is SGHTA and CDR2 FQGNSA.

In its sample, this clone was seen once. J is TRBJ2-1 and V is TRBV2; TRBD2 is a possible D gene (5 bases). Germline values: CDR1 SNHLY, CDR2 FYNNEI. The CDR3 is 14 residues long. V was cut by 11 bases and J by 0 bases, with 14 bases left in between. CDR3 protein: CAGKAEFSYNEQFF. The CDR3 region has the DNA TGTGCCGGAAAAGCGGAGTTCTCCTACAATGAGCAGTTCTTC. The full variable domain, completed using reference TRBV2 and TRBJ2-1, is EPEVTQTPSHQVTQMGQEVILRCVPISNHLYFYWYRQILGQKVEFLVSFYNNEISEKSEIFDDQFSVERPDGSNFTLKIRSTKLEDSAMYFCAGKAEFSYNEQFFGPGTRLTVL.

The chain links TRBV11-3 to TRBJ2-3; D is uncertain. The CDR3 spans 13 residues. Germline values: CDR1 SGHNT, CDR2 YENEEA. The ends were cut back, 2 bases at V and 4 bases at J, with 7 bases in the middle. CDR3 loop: CASSLMGADTQYF. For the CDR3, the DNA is TGTGCCAGCAGCTTAATGGGCGCAGATACGCAGTATTTT. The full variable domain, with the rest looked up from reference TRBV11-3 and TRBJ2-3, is EAGVVQSPRYKIIEKKQPVAFWCNPISGHNTLYWYLQNLGQGPELLIRYENEEAVDDSQLPKDRFSAERLKGVDSTLKIQPAELGDSAVYLCASSLMGADTQYFGPGTRLTVL.

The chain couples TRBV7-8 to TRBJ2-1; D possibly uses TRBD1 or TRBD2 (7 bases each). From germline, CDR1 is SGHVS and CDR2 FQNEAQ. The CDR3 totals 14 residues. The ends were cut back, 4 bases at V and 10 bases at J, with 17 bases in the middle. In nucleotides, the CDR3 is TGTGCCAGCAGCTCACAGGGGCTAGCGGAAGAGCAGTTCTTC. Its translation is CASSSQGLAEEQFF.

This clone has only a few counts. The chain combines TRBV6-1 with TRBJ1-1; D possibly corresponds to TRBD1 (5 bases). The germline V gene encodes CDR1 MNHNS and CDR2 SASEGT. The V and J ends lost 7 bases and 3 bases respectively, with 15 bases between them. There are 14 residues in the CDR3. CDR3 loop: CASNPGQEYTEAFF. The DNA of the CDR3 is TGTGCCAGCAATCCGGGGCAGGAGTACACTGAAGCTTTCTTT.

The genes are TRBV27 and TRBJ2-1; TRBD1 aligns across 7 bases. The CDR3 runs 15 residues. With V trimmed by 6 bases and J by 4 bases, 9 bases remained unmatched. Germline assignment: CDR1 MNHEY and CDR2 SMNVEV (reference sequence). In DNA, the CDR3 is TGTGCCAGCAGGGTACCGGGACAGCAATACAATGAGCAGTTCTTC. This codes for CASRVPGQQYNEQFF.

CDR3 in amino acids: CAWSAVGGWTGELFF. The DNA for the CDR3 is TGTGCCTGGAGTGCAGTGGGAGGATGGACCGGGGAGCTGTTTTTT. The chain is built from TRBV30 and TRBJ2-2, with D possibly matching TRBD2 (6 bases). Per the germline V gene, CDR1 is GTSNPN and CDR2 is SVGIG (reference sequence). CDR3 length equals 15 residues. Trimming stripped 1 base from V and 5 bases from J, with 14 bases between.

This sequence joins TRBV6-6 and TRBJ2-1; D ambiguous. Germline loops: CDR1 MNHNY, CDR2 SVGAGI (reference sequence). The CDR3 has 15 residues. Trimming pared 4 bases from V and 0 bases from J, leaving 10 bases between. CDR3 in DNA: TGTGCCAGCAGTTCAAGGGTGAGCTCCTACAATGAGCAGTTCTTC. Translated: CASSSRVSSYNEQFF.

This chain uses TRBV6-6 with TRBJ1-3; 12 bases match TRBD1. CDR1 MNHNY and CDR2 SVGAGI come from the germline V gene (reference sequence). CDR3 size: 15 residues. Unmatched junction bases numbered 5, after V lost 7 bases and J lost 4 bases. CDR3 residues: CASIGGQGAGNTIYF. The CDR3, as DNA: TGTGCCAGCATCGGGGGACAGGGGGCGGGAAACACCATATATTTT.